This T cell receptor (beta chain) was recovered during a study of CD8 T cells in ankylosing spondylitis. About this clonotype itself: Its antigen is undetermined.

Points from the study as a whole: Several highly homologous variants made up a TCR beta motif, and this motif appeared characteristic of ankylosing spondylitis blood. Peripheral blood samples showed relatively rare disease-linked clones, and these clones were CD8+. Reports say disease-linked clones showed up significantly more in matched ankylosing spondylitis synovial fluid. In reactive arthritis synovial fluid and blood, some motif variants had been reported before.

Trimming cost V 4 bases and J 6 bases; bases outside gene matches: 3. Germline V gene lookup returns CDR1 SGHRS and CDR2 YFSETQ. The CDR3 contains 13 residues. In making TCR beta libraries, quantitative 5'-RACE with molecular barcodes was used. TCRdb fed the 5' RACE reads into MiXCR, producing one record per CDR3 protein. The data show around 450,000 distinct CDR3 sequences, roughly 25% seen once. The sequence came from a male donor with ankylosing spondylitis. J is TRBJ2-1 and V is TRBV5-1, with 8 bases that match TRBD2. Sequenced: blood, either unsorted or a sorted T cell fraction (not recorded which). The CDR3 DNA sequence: TGCGCCAGCAGCCCGGCGGGGGGCAATGAGCAGTTCTTC. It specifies CASSPAGGNEQFF.